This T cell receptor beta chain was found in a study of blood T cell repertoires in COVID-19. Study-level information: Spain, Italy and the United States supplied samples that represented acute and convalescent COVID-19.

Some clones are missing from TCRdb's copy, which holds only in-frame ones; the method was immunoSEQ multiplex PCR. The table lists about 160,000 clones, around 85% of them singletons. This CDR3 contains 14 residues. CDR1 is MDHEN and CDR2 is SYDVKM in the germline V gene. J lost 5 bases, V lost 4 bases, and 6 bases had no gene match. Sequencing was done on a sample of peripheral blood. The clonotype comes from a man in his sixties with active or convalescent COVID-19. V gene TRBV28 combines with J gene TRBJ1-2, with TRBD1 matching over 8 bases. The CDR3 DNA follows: TGTGCCAGCAGTTGGACAGGGACCCGTTATGGCTACACCTTC. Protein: CASSWTGTRYGYTF.